This T cell receptor beta chain was documented in a study of neurological immune-mediated disorders. Study-wide points: Multiple sclerosis patients had less TCR clonal expansion than even healthy controls, unlike HTLV-1-associated myelopathy. The expanded clones of different subjects shared no CDR3 amino acid sequences (suggesting private repertoires in all groups).

The CDR3 has 13 residues. V trimming: 5 bases; J trimming: 6 bases; junction bases outside the gene matches: 5. Germline CDR1 and CDR2: DFQATT and SNEGSKA (reference sequence). The method for making cDNA was 5'RACE, and it used 10-nucleotide random UMIs. Each CDR3 protein gets one entry after TCRdb re-called the 5' RACE reads with MiXCR. The repertoire holds over 15,000 distinct CDR3 sequences, with over 12% as singletons. With respect to this clonotype: Its antigen remains unidentified.

The unsorted libraries were produced from 2 million PBMCs held at -80 C. This chain joins TRBV20-1 and TRBJ1-1; 11 bases agree with TRBD1. The TCR comes from a man aged 55 to 69 with HTLV-1-associated myelopathy (HAM/TSP). The sample was PBMCs. CDR3 in amino acids: CSALGQGASEAFF. The CDR3 nucleotides are TGCAGTGCTCTTGGACAGGGGGCCTCTGAAGCTTTCTTT.